The rows below give T cell receptor beta chains drawn from one sample of a study of cytomegalovirus exposure and HLA in healthy donors. This table comes from immunoSEQ multiplex PCR, and its TCRdb copy is limited to in-frame clones, with some not included. The table lists approximately 100,000 clones, around two thirds of them singletons. The sequencing sample was made of PBMCs. These receptors were taken from a man aged 30 to 39 in good health and CMV-seropositive. The CDR3 runs from the conserved cysteine through the conserved F or W. D genes are given only for firm matches. Clone sizes are given selectively: once, few, many, or a class where the clone is expanded.

V,size,J,D,CDR3,DNA
TRBV6-1,NA,TRBJ1-1,NA,CASSAGQAFEAFF,TGTGCCAGCAGTGCTGGTCAGGCCTTTGAAGCTTTCTTT
TRBV4-1,NA,TRBJ1-3,NA,CASSQGHSFGNTIYF,TGCGCCAGCAGCCAAGGACACAGCTTTGGAAACACCATATATTTT
TRBV7-2,few,TRBJ2-5,NA,CASSPQGWEETQYF,TGTGCCAGCAGCCCTCAGGGGTGGGAAGAGACCCAGTACTTC
TRBV6-1,NA,TRBJ1-5,NA,CASRTGGQPQHF,TGTGCCAGCAGGACCGGGGGACAGCCCCAGCATTTT
TRBV7-2,NA,TRBJ2-2,NA,CASSARPGLGGELFF,TGTGCCAGCAGCGCCCGGCCCGGGTTGGGCGGGGAGCTGTTTTTT
TRBV19,NA,TRBJ2-7,NA,CASSELISYEQYF,TGTGCCAGTAGCGAGCTTATCTCCTACGAGCAGTACTTC
TRBV7-2,NA,TRBJ1-4,NA,CASSRDTNEKLFF,TGTGCCAGCAGCCGCGACACCAATGAAAAACTGTTTTTT
TRBV13,NA,TRBJ2-3,TRBD2,CASSLDGRGDTQYF,TGTGCCAGCAGCTTAGACGGGAGGGGAGATACGCAGTATTTT
TRBV6-1,NA,TRBJ2-3,NA,CACRELNTDTQYF,TGTGCCTGCCGGGAGCTCAACACAGATACGCAGTATTTT
TRBV11-3,NA,TRBJ2-5,NA,CASSFWRKETQYF,TGTGCCAGCAGCTTTTGGAGAAAAGAGACCCAGTACTTC
TRBV7-3,NA,TRBJ2-2,TRBD2,CASRFSGTNTGELFF,TGTGCCAGCAGGTTTAGCGGGACGAACACCGGGGAGCTGTTTTTT
TRBV5-5,NA,TRBJ2-7,TRBD1,CASSSTGTGGNYEQYF,TGTGCCAGCAGTTCCACCGGGACAGGGGGCAACTACGAGCAGTACTTC
TRBV2,NA,TRBJ2-7,NA,CASSWDFSSYEQYF,TGTGCCAGCAGTTGGGACTTCAGCTCCTACGAGCAGTACTTC
TRBV5-1,NA,TRBJ2-1,TRBD1,CASNPGQGFDEQFF,TGCGCCAGCAATCCGGGACAGGGCTTCGATGAGCAGTTCTTC
TRBV11-1,NA,TRBJ1-6,NA,CASSLAGDTTSPLHF,TGTGCCAGCAGCTTAGCGGGGGACACAACCTCACCCCTCCACTTT
TRBV19,few,TRBJ2-2,TRBD2,CASSGGLAGGTGELFF,TGTGCCAGTAGTGGGGGACTAGCGGGGGGAACCGGGGAGCTGTTTTTT
TRBV7-2,NA,TRBJ2-7,TRBD1,CASSRTGFYEQYF,TGTGCCAGCAGCAGGACAGGGTTCTACGAGCAGTACTTC
TRBV30,NA,TRBJ1-6,NA,CAWTPGGGSTNSPLHF,TGTGCCTGGACCCCTGGGGGCGGGTCCACTAATTCACCCCTCCACTTT
TRBV6-5,NA,TRBJ1-3,NA,CASSSQGSGNTIYF,TGTGCCAGCAGTAGCCAGGGGTCTGGAAACACCATATATTTT
TRBV4-2,NA,TRBJ1-2,NA,CASSLRDKLYGYTF,TGTGCCAGCAGCCTCCGGGACAAACTCTATGGCTACACCTTC
TRBV11-3,NA,TRBJ1-6,NA,CASSLGEGNSPLHF,TGTGCCAGCAGCTTAGGGGAGGGTAATTCACCCCTCCACTTT
TRBV7-8,NA,TRBJ2-5,TRBD2,CASSPGTSKETQYF,TGTGCCAGCAGCCCCGGGACTAGCAAAGAGACCCAGTACTTC
TRBV6-5,NA,TRBJ2-3,NA,CASRATGDTQYF,TGTGCCAGCAGGGCAACAGGAGATACGCAGTATTTT
TRBV19,few,TRBJ1-1,NA,CASSIRVNTEAFF,TGTGCCAGTAGTATAAGAGTGAACACTGAAGCTTTCTTT
TRBV18,few,TRBJ2-1,NA,CASSPGVVSYNEQFF,TGTGCCAGCTCACCCGGGGTAGTCTCCTACAATGAGCAGTTCTTC
TRBV30,NA,TRBJ1-1,NA,CAWKPPDSTPEAFF,TGTGCCTGGAAACCTCCGGACAGTACCCCTGAAGCTTTCTTT
TRBV7-9,NA,TRBJ1-2,NA,CASSLNPGGSNYGYTF,TGTGCCAGCAGCTTAAATCCGGGGGGTTCCAACTATGGCTACACCTTC
TRBV13,NA,TRBJ1-4,NA,CASSYRVNVNEKLFF,TGTGCCAGCAGTTATCGAGTAAACGTTAATGAAAAACTGTTTTTT
TRBV9,NA,TRBJ1-3,NA,CASSGNQGTIYF,TGTGCCAGCAGCGGCAACCAGGGTACCATATATTTT
TRBV11-3,NA,TRBJ2-3,TRBD2,CASSPSGGANTQYF,TGTGCCAGCAGCCCTAGCGGGGGGGCAAATACGCAGTATTTT
TRBV6-6,NA,TRBJ2-5,TRBD1,CASSYPGQGIETQYF,TGTGCCAGCAGTTATCCTGGACAGGGGATTGAGACCCAGTACTTC
TRBV9,NA,TRBJ2-1,NA,CASSVVEGDEQFF,TGTGCCAGCAGCGTAGTGGAGGGCGATGAGCAGTTCTTC
TRBV5-4,NA,TRBJ2-1,TRBD2,CASGLAGSGGSYNEQFF,TGTGCCAGCGGCTTGGCCGGGAGCGGGGGTTCCTACAATGAGCAGTTCTTC
TRBV5-4,few,TRBJ2-1,TRBD2,CASSSKAGSYNEQFF,TGTGCCAGCAGCTCGAAAGCGGGATCCTACAATGAGCAGTTCTTC
TRBV4-2,NA,TRBJ2-7,TRBD2,CASSPLASGGTYEQYF,TGTGCCAGCAGCCCGTTAGCTAGCGGGGGGACCTACGAGCAGTACTTC
TRBV6-1,NA,TRBJ1-6,NA,CASSDLGGMSNSPLHF,TGTGCCAGCAGTGATTTAGGGGGAATGAGTAATTCACCCCTCCACTTT
TRBV4-2,few,TRBJ2-7,TRBD2,CASSHLAGAYEQYF,TGTGCCAGCAGCCACCTAGCGGGGGCCTACGAGCAGTACTTC
TRBV5-4,NA,TRBJ2-5,NA,CASSFGGQETQYF,TGTGCCAGCAGCTTTGGCGGGCAAGAGACCCAGTACTTC
TRBV5-1,NA,TRBJ2-7,NA,CACSPPVAGVREQYF,TGCGCCTGCAGCCCACCGGTGGCAGGGGTTAGGGAGCAGTACTTC
TRBV6-5,NA,TRBJ1-6,NA,CASSSPPGPLHF,TGTGCCAGCAGTTCCCCGCCGGGACCCCTCCACTTT
TRBV27,NA,TRBJ1-4,TRBD1,CASSFDRGQEKLFF,TGTGCCAGCAGCTTCGACAGGGGGCAAGAAAAACTGTTTTTT
TRBV5-4,NA,TRBJ1-1,NA,CASSLEGGTEAFF,TGTGCCAGCAGCTTGGAAGGGGGCACTGAAGCTTTCTTT
TRBV7-9,NA,TRBJ2-7,NA,CAGELSSYEQYF,TGTGCCGGAGAATTGAGCTCCTACGAGCAGTACTTT
TRBV2,NA,TRBJ1-5,TRBD1,CASSRDREGQPQHF,TGTGCCAGCAGTCGGGACAGGGAGGGTCAGCCCCAGCATTTT
TRBV13,NA,TRBJ2-1,NA,CASSRDMYYNEQFF,TGTGCCAGCAGCAGGGACATGTACTACAATGAGCAGTTCTTC